This T cell receptor (beta chain) was captured in a study of blood T cell repertoires in COVID-19. V gave up 3 bases and J gave up 4 bases, with 6 bases separating them. CDR3 length: 13 residues. CDR1 is SGHTA and CDR2 is FQGTGA in the germline V gene. The table came from immunoSEQ multiplex PCR; TCRdb's copy has only in-frame clones and leaves some out. This sample has more than 45,000 clones, with 85% to 95% found just once. The J gene is TRBJ2-2, the V gene TRBV7-3; D not resolved. This TCR was sampled from a woman older than 75 with acute or convalescent COVID-19. Sequencing was done on a sample of peripheral blood. The CDR3 sequence is CASSFSGTGELFF. As DNA, the CDR3 is TGTGCCAGCAGCTTTAGTGGCACCGGGGAGCTGTTTTTT.